What follows describes a single T cell receptor (beta chain). The sample comes from a study of blood T cell repertoires in COVID-19. Study details: COVID-19 samples, acute and convalescent, were from the United States, Italy and Spain. Sample material is recorded as cDNA or gDNA derived from T cells, B-cell-depleted T cells, or PBMCs.

Original handling: Using reference gene primer amplification, nucleated cell counts were estimated. Using immunoSEQ multiplex PCR, the repertoire was profiled, and TCRdb retains in-frame clones only, with some absent. The DNA was the basis for D and trimming; V, J and clone size are from that table. The profile covers about 62,000 clones, with approximately 88% appearing a single time and roughly 1.2% taken by the ten largest. V was clipped by 2 bases and J by 3 bases, with 13 bases between them. Germline values: CDR1 LGHNA, CDR2 YNFKEQ. The CDR3 spans 15 residues. The source material was peripheral blood. The TCR was taken from a woman aged 55 to 70 with acute or convalescent COVID-19. The rearrangement links TRBV4-2 to TRBJ1-2; D ambiguous. The DNA of the CDR3 is TGTGCCAGCAGCCAACGAGGAGGAGTAGACTATGGCTACACCTTC. The encoded protein is CASSQRGGVDYGYTF.